Below, 27 T cell receptor beta chains from the same sample are listed, as sequenced in a study of blood T cell repertoires in COVID-19. The repertoire was sequenced with immunoSEQ multiplex PCR; TCRdb's copy has only in-frame clones and lacks some. The sample has 40,000 to 55,000 clones, less than 95% seen once. The specimen sequenced was peripheral blood. These receptors all come from a man aged 70-80 years with active COVID-19.

The J gene is TRBJ1-5, the V gene TRBV2; D remains ambiguous. The CDR3 runs 15 residues. CDR1 SNHLY and CDR2 FYNNEI come from the germline V gene. Trimming left V 7 bases short and J 2 bases short, with 15 bases between. In DNA, the CDR3 is TGTGCCAGCACCACGGCGAGGTTGGGCAATCAGCCCCAGCATTTT. Its protein is CASTTARLGNQPQHF.

The V call is TRBV28, the J call TRBJ2-5, with 9 bases fitting TRBD1. The CDR3 consists of 15 residues. J lost 2 bases, V lost 6 bases, and 7 bases had no gene match. Germline V gene data show CDR1 as MDHEN and CDR2 as SYDVKM. The CDR3 sequence is CASRGQGGRQETQYF. CDR3 sequence (DNA): TGTGCCAGCAGGGGACAGGGAGGTAGGCAAGAGACCCAGTACTTC.

This chain links TRBV6-5 with TRBJ1-1; no definite D call. The germline CDR1 and CDR2 sequences are MNHEY and SVGAGI. Trimming took off 0 bases at V and 6 bases at J, with 11 bases between the two ends. CDR3 length: 14 amino acids. The CDR3 region is CASSYSARYAEAFF. CDR3 sequence (DNA): TGTGCCAGCAGTTACTCAGCTCGCTATGCTGAAGCTTTCTTT.

The chain combines TRBV6-5 with TRBJ1-2, with 7 bases that match TRBD1. This CDR3 contains 11 residues. V shed 8 bases, J shed 4 bases, and the junction held 1 base outside the gene matches. Germline-derived CDR1 and CDR2 are MNHEY and SVGAGI. CDR3 DNA: TGTGCCAGCTGGGACAGCTATGGCTACACCTTC. It is translated as CASWDSYGYTF.

CDR3 loop: CASSQAGTGVTQYF. The DNA of the CDR3 is TGTGCCAGCAGCCAAGCGGGGACAGGGGTGACCCAGTACTTC. The V call is TRBV14, the J call TRBJ2-5; the match to TRBD1 covers 10 bases. Germline V gene lookup returns CDR1 SGHDN and CDR2 FVKESK. This CDR3 is 14 amino acids long. V was pared by 1 base and J by 7 bases, with 3 bases of the junction left unmatched.

This sequence joins TRBV2 and TRBJ1-2; 9 bases map to TRBD1. CDR1 SNHLY and CDR2 FYNNEI come from the germline V gene. Losses at the gene ends were 7 bases for V and 2 bases for J; bases not matched to a gene: 8. This CDR3 comprises 15 residues. CDR3 nucleotides: TGTGCCAGCAATATACAGGGGGCGGGAAACTATGGCTACACCTTC. Translating it yields CASNIQGAGNYGYTF.

This clone is a singleton in its sample. At one of its ends the junction is not consistent with the germline gene, which may arise from a read error. The rearrangement joins TRBV7-7 to TRBJ2-5; 10 bases map to TRBD1. Looked up from germline, CDR1 is SSHAT and CDR2 is FNYEAQ (reference sequence). This CDR3 comprises 15 residues. CDR3 sequence: CASSKLGQGGETQYF. CDR3 nucleotide sequence: TGTGCTAGCAGCAAGCTCGGACAGGGGGGAGAGACCCAGTACTTC.

The V and J genes are TRBV19 and TRBJ2-7; a weak D match, TRBD2 (5 bases). The CDR3 has 16 residues. From germline, CDR1 is LNHDA and CDR2 SQIVND (reference sequence). The V end was cut by 6 bases, the J end by 1 base, with 19 bases between. The CDR3, as DNA: TGTGCCAGTAGCACCCGACAAGACCCGGGGTCCTACGAGCAGTACTTC. As protein: CASSTRQDPGSYEQYF.

The chain has TRBV5-8 and TRBJ1-2, with a tentative D call TRBD1 (6 bases). The V gene lost 0 bases and the J gene lost 4 bases, with 13 bases spanning the gap. The CDR3 has 15 residues. Germline V gene lookup returns CDR1 SGHTS and CDR2 YDEGEE. Written as DNA, the CDR3 is TGTGCCAGCAGCTTGGAGGGGGAGTCAGGCTATGGCTACACCTTC. Translated, it gives CASSLEGESGYGYTF.

The chain joins TRBV29-1 to TRBJ1-1; 9 nucleotides match TRBD1. Germline V CDR1 and CDR2: SQVTM, ANQGSEA. The V segment lost 7 bases and the J segment 4 bases; nucleotides outside the gene matches: 7. The length of the CDR3 is 13 residues. CDR3 nucleotides: TGCAGCGGGACAGGGGCCGGAGGCACTGAAGCTTTCTTT. It translates to CSGTGAGGTEAFF.

The chain has TRBV5-6 and TRBJ2-1; 7 bases align to TRBD2. The germline gives CDR1 SGHDT, CDR2 YYEEEE. The CDR3 covers 16 residues. Losses at the gene ends were 0 bases for V and 3 bases for J; bases not matched to a gene: 6. CDR3 sequence: CASSLDGGEIYNEQFF. CDR3 nucleotides: TGTGCCAGCAGCTTGGATGGGGGGGAAATCTACAATGAGCAGTTCTTC.

The chain carries TRBV2 and TRBJ2-5; TRBD1 agrees at 7 bases. V trimming: 6 bases; J trimming: 4 bases; junction bases outside the gene matches: 14. Germline-derived CDR1 and CDR2 are SNHLY and FYNNEI. This CDR3 has 16 amino acids. CDR3 protein: CASRARGGASGETQYF. DNA for the CDR3: TGTGCCAGCAGGGCCAGAGGGGGCGCGTCAGGAGAGACCCAGTACTTC. The complete variable domain, with remaining parts taken from reference TRBV2 and TRBJ2-5, reads EPEVTQTPSHQVTQMGQEVILRCVPISNHLYFYWYRQILGQKVEFLVSFYNNEISEKSEIFDDQFSVERPDGSNFTLKIRSTKLEDSAMYFCASRARGGASGETQYFGPGTRLLVL.

The V call is TRBV7-6, the J call TRBJ1-6; D call uncertain. V was cut by 1 base and J by 7 bases, with 11 bases left in between. From germline, CDR1 is SGHVS and CDR2 FNYEAQ. CDR3 size: 15 residues. The CDR3 sequence: CASSLGEAGNSPLHF. Written as DNA, the CDR3 is TGTGCCAGCAGCTTAGGGGAGGCTGGAAATTCACCCCTCCACTTT.

This clone was seen a few times. The V call is TRBV30, the J call TRBJ1-1; tentatively, D is TRBD1 (5 bases). In germline, CDR1 is GTSNPN, CDR2 SVGIG (reference sequence). CDR3 size: 11 residues. Trimming left V 2 bases short and J 8 bases short, with 9 bases between. This CDR3 is CAWSLDMEAFF. The CDR3 nucleotides are TGTGCCTGGAGTCTGGACATGGAAGCTTTCTTT.

The rearrangement uses TRBV7-2 and TRBJ2-7; TRBD1 might be the D (7 bases). CDR1 and CDR2 from the germline V gene are SGHTA and FQGNSA. V was shortened by 0 bases and J by 4 bases, with 16 bases between the two germline ends. This CDR3 has 16 residues. CDR3 amino acids: CASSLAGTGAGYEQYF. The CDR3 region has the DNA TGTGCCAGCAGCTTAGCGGGTACAGGGGCGGGGTACGAGCAGTACTTC.

This chain joins TRBV7-8 and TRBJ2-7, with TRBD1 matching 9 bases. V dropped 5 bases and J dropped 2; count of bases not matched to a gene: 4. Germline V gene sequence: CDR1 SGHVS, CDR2 FQNEAQ. This CDR3 spans 14 amino acids. CDR3 DNA sequence: TGTGCCAGCAGCCCGGGACAGGGACCCTACGAGCAGTACTTC. As protein: CASSPGQGPYEQYF. The full variable domain, completed using reference TRBV7-8 and TRBJ2-7, is GAGVSQSPRYKVAKRGQDVALRCDPISGHVSLFWYQQALGQGPEFLTYFQNEAQLDKSGLPSDRFFAERPEGSVSTLKIQRTQQEDSAVYLCASSPGQGPYEQYFGPGTRLTVT.

This clone appeared a few times. The chain carries TRBV7-9 and TRBJ1-4; D gene unclear. CDR1 and CDR2 from the germline V gene are SEHNR and FQNEAQ (reference sequence). Trimming pared 5 bases from V and 0 bases from J, leaving 7 bases between. The CDR3 totals 14 residues. The CDR3 nucleotides read TGTGCCAGCAGCCGGGTGGCAACTAATGAAAAACTGTTTTTT. Its translation: CASSRVATNEKLFF.

V and J are TRBV4-1 and TRBJ2-5, with 11 bases fitting TRBD2. Germline V gives CDR1 MGHRA, CDR2 YSYEKL. Losses at the gene ends were 0 bases for V and 2 bases for J; bases not matched to a gene: 8. The CDR3 contains 18 residues. CDR3 residues: CASSQDWLAGGVQETQYF. CDR3 sequence (DNA): TGCGCCAGCAGCCAAGATTGGTTAGCGGGGGGGGTTCAAGAGACCCAGTACTTC.

V gene TRBV9 combines with J gene TRBJ2-5; TRBD1 matches 7 bases. Germline trimming cut 4 bases from V and 4 bases from J; bases unmatched to any gene: 7. CDR1 and CDR2 from the germline V gene are SGDLS and YYNGEE. This CDR3 region has 14 residues. CDR3 amino acids: CASSPRQGGETQYF. CDR3 DNA sequence: TGTGCCAGCAGCCCGAGACAGGGTGGAGAGACCCAGTACTTC.

The rearrangement links TRBV29-1 to TRBJ1-1; D unclear. The CDR3 extends over 13 amino acids. Germline CDR1 is SQVTM and CDR2 is ANQGSEA. V gave up 3 bases and J gave up 9 bases, with 17 bases separating them. This chain's CDR3 is CSVEFIGENKAFF. CDR3 sequence (DNA): TGCAGCGTTGAGTTCATCGGGGAAAATAAAGCTTTCTTT.

The chain couples TRBV7-2 to TRBJ2-2; D remains ambiguous. In germline, CDR1 is SGHTA, CDR2 FQGNSA. The CDR3 is made up of 13 amino acids. The CDR3 nucleotides are TGTGCATTTACCCGGTCGAACACCGGGGAGCTGTTTTTT. Its protein is CAFTRSNTGELFF.

This chain connects TRBV4-3 to TRBJ1-2; 7 bases align to TRBD1. CDR1 and CDR2 (germline): LGHNA, YSLEER. The junction had 14 bases not matched to a gene; V was cut back by 5 bases and J by 5 bases. CDR3 length: 16 amino acids. CDR3 in DNA: TGCGCCAGCAGCTCGCAAATACGGGACAGTAGGTATGGCTACACCTTC. Its translation: CASSSQIRDSRYGYTF.

The rearrangement joins TRBV30 to TRBJ1-1, with D perhaps matching TRBD1 (6 bases). The germline gives CDR1 GTSNPN, CDR2 SVGIG (reference sequence). The length of the CDR3 is 15 residues. The germline V and J ends were trimmed by 2 bases and 8 bases, with 21 bases remaining between them. The CDR3 here is CAWSLSGTWAREAFF. CDR3 in DNA: TGTGCCTGGAGTTTAAGCGGGACATGGGCCCGAGAAGCTTTCTTT.

The chain couples TRBV12-3 or TRBV12-4 to TRBJ1-2, with TRBD1 identical over 7 bases. The CDR3 is 13 amino acids. Trimming removed 2 bases from V and 8 bases from J; junction bases left unmatched: 5. CDR3: CASSLSRGRGYTF. Written as DNA, the CDR3 is TGTGCCAGCAGTTTATCCAGGGGGAGAGGCTACACCTTC.

The chain links TRBV19 to TRBJ2-1, with TRBD2 matching 11 bases. The CDR3 totals 15 residues. J gave up 7 bases and V 6 bases, and 8 bases lay outside the gene matches. Germline V gene sequence: CDR1 LNHDA, CDR2 SQIVND (reference sequence). In nucleotides, the CDR3 is TGTGCCAGTAGCCTTAGCGGGGGGGTAGGGAATGAGCAGTTCTTC. This sequence encodes CASSLSGGVGNEQFF.

This clone has a single count. J is TRBJ2-5 and V is TRBV5-5; D not certain. The CDR3 length is 15 residues. Trimming took off 0 bases at V and 2 bases at J, with 11 bases between the two ends. Germline V lookup: CDR1 SGHKS, CDR2 YYEKEE (reference sequence). The DNA of the CDR3 is TGTGCCAGCAGCTTGGAATGGGCAGCTCAAGAGACCCAGTACTTC. Translation: CASSLEWAAQETQYF. Full variable domain (remainder filled in from reference TRBV5-5 and TRBJ2-5): DAGVTQSPTHLIKTRGQQVTLRCSPISGHKSVSWYQQVLGQGPQFIFQYYEKEERGRGNFPDRFSARQFPNYSSELNVNALLLGDSALYLCASSLEWAAQETQYFGPGTRLLVL.

The rearrangement uses TRBV2 and TRBJ1-4, with D perhaps TRBD1 (5 bases). This CDR3 comprises 12 residues. Germline V CDR1 and CDR2: SNHLY, FYNNEI. V lost 6 bases and J 12 bases, leaving 14 bases between the germline ends. CDR3 bases: TGTGCCAGCAGGGACAATTTGGTACAACTGTTTTTT. Translation: CASRDNLVQLFF.